These T cell receptor beta chains were read from a single sample in a study of T cells in Graves' hyperthyroidism and ophthalmopathy. TCRdb passed the multiplex PCR reads through MiXCR, listing each CDR3 protein once. The sample shows roughly 570,000 distinct CDR3 sequences, just over 45% of them seen only once. Sequencing used peripheral blood or thyroid tissue (not recorded which). These TCRs come from a woman between 18 and 29 years old with Graves' hyperthyroidism. Each CDR3 is given with its conserved first and last residue. The D gene is left open where the match is weak. Only part of the rows carry a size: once, few, many, or a class if the clone is expanded.

size	J	V	D	CDR3	DNA
many	TRBJ1-2	TRBV4-2	TRBD1	CASSQRGQGQGLHYGYTF	TGTGCCAGCAGCCAAAGAGGGCAGGGACAGGGTCTTCACTATGGCTACACCTTC
NA	TRBJ2-2	TRBV6-6	TRBD2	CASLTRTSGFHGELFF	TGTGCCAGCCTAACTAGGACTAGCGGGTTTCACGGGGAGCTGTTTTTT
many	TRBJ2-2	TRBV5-1	NA	CASSQLGGTVNTGELFF	TGCGCCAGCAGCCAACTTGGCGGGACGGTGAACACCGGGGAGCTGTTTTTT
many	TRBJ2-5	TRBV6-5	TRBD2	CASRASGRVQETQYF	TGTGCCAGCAGGGCTAGCGGGAGGGTCCAAGAGACCCAGTACTTC
NA	TRBJ2-5	TRBV11-2	TRBD2	CASSPVAGSETQYF	TGTGCCAGCAGCCCAGTAGCGGGAAGTGAGACCCAGTACTTC
once	TRBJ1-2	TRBV29-1	NA	CSYSTGLSGYTF	TGCAGTTACTCGACAGGATTGAGTGGCTACACCTTC
NA	TRBJ1-2	TRBV25-1	NA	CASSQRTDGYTF	TGTGCCAGCAGTCAACGGACGGATGGCTACACCTTC
many	TRBJ1-1	TRBV5-1	NA	CASSLAKNTEAFF	TGTGCTAGCAGCTTAGCCAAGAACACTGAAGCTTTCTTT
NA	TRBJ2-5	TRBV10-3	NA	CAISATGETQYF	TGTGCCATCAGCGCAACTGGGGAGACCCAGTACTTC
NA	TRBJ1-2	TRBV19	NA	CASSIQANTF	TGTGCCAGTAGTATCCAGGCGAACACCTTC
NA	TRBJ2-5	TRBV20-1	TRBD1	CSERTGWGETQYF	TGCAGTGAAAGGACAGGGTGGGGAGAGACCCAGTACTTC
many	TRBJ2-5	TRBV11-2	TRBD2	CASSPRGDPRETQYF	TGTGCCAGCAGCCCCCGGGGGGACCCACGAGAGACCCAGTACTTC
NA	TRBJ2-7	TRBV5-1	NA	CASSLGQSSYEQCF	TGCGCCAGCAGCTTGGGACAGTCCTCCTACGAGCAGTGCTTC
many	TRBJ1-2	TRBV4-3	TRBD1	CASSRGQGGLYTF	TGCGCCAGCAGCCGGGGACAGGGTGGTCTCTACACCTTC
many	TRBJ2-7	TRBV7-9	NA	CASSPVLSQTSYEQYF	TGTGCCAGCAGCCCCGTCCTTAGTCAAACCTCCTACGAGCAGTACTTC
NA	TRBJ2-7	TRBV3-1	TRBD1	CASSPRGTGVYYEQYF	TGTGCCAGCAGCCCCAGGGGGACAGGAGTTTACTACGAGCAGTACTTC
many	TRBJ1-1	TRBV7-8	NA	CASSRRTANTEAFF	TGTGCCAGCAGCCGAAGGACGGCTAACACTGAAGCTTTCTTT
NA	TRBJ2-7	TRBV4-3	NA	CASSQVPSGTPYEQYF	TGCGCCAGCAGCCAAGTCCCCTCCGGGACTCCATACGAGCAGTACTTC
many	TRBJ1-2	TRBV7-9	NA	CASSLSPEEHYGYTF	TGTGCCAGCAGCTTAAGTCCCGAGGAGCACTATGGCTACACCTTC
NA	TRBJ1-5	TRBV19	NA	CASRVARYQPQHF	TGTGCCAGTAGGGTCGCCCGATATCAGCCCCAGCATTTT
NA	TRBJ2-1	TRBV10-3	NA	CAISGRGKGNEQFF	TGTGCCATCAGTGGTAGGGGAAAGGGGAATGAGCAGTTCTTC
many	TRBJ1-3	TRBV6-5	NA	CASSYTPTSKDGRNTIYF	TGTGCCAGCAGTTACACCCCTACATCGAAGGACGGGCGAAACACCATATATTTT
many	TRBJ2-2	TRBV20-1	TRBD1	CSAREETGVYGELFF	TGCAGTGCTAGAGAGGAGACAGGGGTTTACGGGGAGCTGTTTTTT
many	TRBJ2-7	TRBV11-3	NA	CASSYHGTFSYEQYF	TGTGCCAGCAGTTACCACGGGACTTTCTCCTACGAGCAGTACTTC
NA	TRBJ2-2	TRBV2	NA	CASVRAVGELFF	TGTGCCAGCGTCAGGGCGGTCGGGGAGCTGTTTTTT
NA	TRBJ2-1	TRBV24-1	NA	CATSDWGTNEQFF	TGTGCCACCAGTGATTGGGGGACGAATGAGCAGTTCTTC
many	TRBJ1-1	TRBV29-1	NA	CSVEGVRDTEAFF	TGCAGCGTTGAAGGGGTGAGGGACACTGAAGCTTTCTTT
NA	TRBJ1-6	TRBV29-1	NA	CSVGGDLYAPLHF	TGCAGCGTTGGGGGAGACCTCTACGCACCCCTCCACTTT
many	TRBJ2-2	TRBV6-5	NA	CASRVGWGEQAGELFF	TGTGCCAGCAGGGTCGGGTGGGGCGAACAAGCCGGGGAGCTGTTTTTT
many	TRBJ1-3	TRBV7-9	NA	CASSDRRGDLGNTIYF	TGTGCCAGCAGCGATCGCCGGGGAGACTTAGGAAACACCATATATTTT